This T cell receptor beta chain is from a study of Tregs in tolerant kidney transplant recipients (dated by TCRdb to the late 2010s). With respect to the entire study: Transplants used related donors with nonmyeloablative bone marrow transplantation; mixed chimerism was transient in the human trials. The study used TCRbeta sequencing to identify donor-specific regulatory T cells before combined kidney and bone marrow transplantation, then tracked those cells after transplant. On the study overall, not on this receptor specifically: In tolerant patients, donor-specific Tregs expanded more than Tregs overall, which suggests antigen-driven rather than nonspecific expansion. Biological reproducibility was not examined directly, but technical replication error appeared to be minimal. The study was constrained by small patient numbers, and validation of the findings is required in larger populations and under other immunosuppression protocols. Expanding Tregs with activated donor B cells appeared to identify the most biologically relevant and donor-specific TCRbeta repertoire. For some patients the PCR primers changed over time, which made it impossible to compare the samples from those patients at the nucleotide level.

Deletion took 3 bases off V and 0 bases off J, with a span of 8 bases between the germline ends. The CDR3, from cysteine to phenylalanine, totals 14 residues. Of all the DNA, just the CDR3 is kept, 42 bases in frame from base 1. Based on the germline V gene, the CDR1 and CDR2 sequences are KGHSH and LQKENI. The sample's time point label, in plain terms: blood sample drawn before combined kidney and bone marrow transplant. Unstimulated Tregs (CD4+CD25+CD127-), CD4+ non-Tregs (CD4+CD25-), CD4 and CD8 cells were FACS-sorted from thawed PBMCs. Patients were 4 combined kidney and bone marrow transplant recipients from the ITN036ST trial, and only these trial subjects had samples available. Healthy control blood was processed by Ficoll density gradient to PBMCs and cryopreserved; patient PBMCs were collected before and after transplant. This clone appeared once. What this receptor recognizes is not known. Base qualities were left out, and no much larger clone turns up one base away.

Genomic DNA was extracted from sorted cells with the QIAGEN DNeasy Blood and Tissue Kit for TCRbeta CDR3 sequencing. High-throughput TCRbeta CDR3 sequencing was carried out commercially through immunoSEQ, with PCR amplification with bias correction and internal controls included. The authors processed their data as follows. Unique productive TCRbeta sequences were defined by CDR3 nucleotide sequence where primers matched, and otherwise by CDR3 amino acid sequence together with Vbeta and Jbeta genes. To correct for sorting error, sequences found in more than one sorted population at a frequency ratio of 2:1 or less were discarded, and the remaining shared sequences were assigned to the population with the higher frequency. A sequence was defined as donor-reactive if the sequence was expanded at least 5-fold in CFSE-low cells compared with unstimulated cells and had a frequency of at least 0.01% in CFSE-low cells. Repertoire divergence was quantified by Jensen-Shannon divergence using the top 100 TCRbeta sequences ranked by frequency. For any sample with multiple sequencing runs, sorting error was corrected in each run separately before the runs were pooled. TCRdb provides this immuneACCESS table in a form limited to in-frame rearrangements. Some clones are lacking; in checked studies, under half of them reflect an unresolved V gene, and why the rest are absent is not known. For V, J and clone size, that table is used; D and trimming come from the DNA. The sample table lists approximately 69,000 clones, roughly 89% of them with a count of one. Together, the top ten hold about 0.36% of the sample.

The specimen was CD4+ T cells from blood, collected before the transplant. The receptor was derived from a human donor who received a combined kidney and bone marrow transplant. This chain joins TRBV18 to TRBJ1-1; TRBD1 is possibly the D segment (5 matching bases). CDR3 loop: CASSPTDMNTEAFF. The nucleotides read TGTGCCAGCTCACCGACAGATATGAACACTGAAGCTTTCTTT.